This paragraph covers one T cell receptor (beta chain) sequence. This table comes from immunoSEQ multiplex PCR, and its TCRdb copy is limited to in-frame clones, with some not included. The table includes hundreds of thousands of clones, over 75% detected once. The source of the sample is a study of shared T cell receptors in the human thymus. This CDR3 contains 17 residues. V was trimmed by 5 bases and J by 0 bases, leaving 14 bases between them. Germline lookup yields CDR1 LNHDA and CDR2 SQIVND (reference sequence). These same records also appear under a second study, on human thymus T cells. That paper adds: Use of V and J genes seemed skewed within the thymic and blood repertoires.

Material for sequencing was thymocytes. The V gene is TRBV19, the J gene TRBJ2-6; possibly TRBD1 for D (5 bases). The receptor's source is a boy younger than two with a congenital heart defect. CDR3 nucleotides: TGTGCCAGTAGTGGGGCTATCCGAGGCTCTGGGGCCAACGTCCTGACTTTC. It specifies CASSGAIRGSGANVLTF.